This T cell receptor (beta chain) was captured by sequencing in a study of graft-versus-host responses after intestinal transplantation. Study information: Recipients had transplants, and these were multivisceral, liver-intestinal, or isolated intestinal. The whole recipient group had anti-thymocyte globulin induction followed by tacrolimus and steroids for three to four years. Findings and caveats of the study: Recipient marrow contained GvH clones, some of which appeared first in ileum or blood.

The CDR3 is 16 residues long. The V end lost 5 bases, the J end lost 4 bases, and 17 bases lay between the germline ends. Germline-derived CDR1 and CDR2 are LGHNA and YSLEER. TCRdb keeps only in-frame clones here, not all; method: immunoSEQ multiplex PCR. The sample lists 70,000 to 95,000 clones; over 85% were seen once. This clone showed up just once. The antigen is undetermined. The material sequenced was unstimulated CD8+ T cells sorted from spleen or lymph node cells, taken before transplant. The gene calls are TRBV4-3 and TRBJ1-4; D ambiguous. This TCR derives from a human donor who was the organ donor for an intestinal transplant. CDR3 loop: CASSSAFPIYNEKLFF. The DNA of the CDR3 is TGCGCCAGCAGCAGTGCGTTCCCCATATATAATGAAAAACTGTTTTTT.